This T cell receptor beta chain was documented in a study of early T cells in non-severe SARS-CoV-2 infection. One entry per CDR3 protein, called by TCRdb with MiXCR from the 5' RACE reads. The table has some 63,000 distinct CDR3 sequences, roughly 13% seen once. Material: whole blood. This receptor was obtained from an adult who was a healthcare worker with PCR-confirmed SARS-CoV-2 infection or an uninfected control (not recorded which).

The CDR3 is CASSLQGQGLENTEAFF. CDR3 in DNA: TGTGCCAGCAGTTTACAGGGGCAGGGACTGGAGAACACTGAAGCTTTCTTT. The chain recombines TRBV6-2 or TRBV6-3 with TRBJ1-1; 7 bases line up with TRBD1. Germline trimming cut 4 bases from V and 1 base from J; bases unmatched to any gene: 12. Germline V CDR1 and CDR2: MNHEY, SVGEGT. The CDR3 contains 17 residues.